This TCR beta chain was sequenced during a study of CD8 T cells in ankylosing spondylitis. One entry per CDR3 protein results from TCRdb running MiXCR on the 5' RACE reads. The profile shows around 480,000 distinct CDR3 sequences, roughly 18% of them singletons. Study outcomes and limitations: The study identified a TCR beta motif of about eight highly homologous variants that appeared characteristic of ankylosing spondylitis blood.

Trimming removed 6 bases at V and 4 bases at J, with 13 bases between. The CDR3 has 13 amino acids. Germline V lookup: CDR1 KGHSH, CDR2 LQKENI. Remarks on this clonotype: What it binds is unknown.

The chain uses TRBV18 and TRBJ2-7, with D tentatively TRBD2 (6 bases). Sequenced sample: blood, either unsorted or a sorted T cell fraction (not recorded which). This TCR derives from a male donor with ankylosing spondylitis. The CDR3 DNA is TGTGCCAGCTCCGGAGGGACCCCGTACGAGCAGTACTTC. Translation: CASSGGTPYEQYF.